Listed here are 23 T cell receptor beta chains from one sample, sequenced in a study of persistence of HIV-infected CD4 T cells. The immunoSEQ assay was version 4, run in survey mode. Method: immunoSEQ multiplex PCR; TCRdb's copy keeps in-frame clones and lacks some. This table holds approximately 65,000 clones, less than 85% found once. These receptors have no known antigen. The stimulus was an HIV-1 Gag 15-mer peptide pool, about 1 ug/peptide/mL. Sorted nonresponding memory CD4+ T cells were CD40L-negative, CD69-negative, CD45RO-high. The sample in question was CD4+ T cells sorted from PBMCs after approximately 19-hour stimulation, obtained from a patient who received antiretroviral therapy. The receptors originated from an adult man with HIV who was CMV-seropositive.

The chain combines TRBV19 with TRBJ2-1, with 7 bases fitting TRBD1. Trimming at V came to 5 bases and at J to 0 bases, leaving 10 bases not matched to a gene. CDR1 and CDR2 from the germline V gene are LNHDA and SQIVND (reference sequence). CDR3 length: 17 residues. The CDR3 sequence is CASSSPGTVGSYNEQFF. As DNA, the CDR3 is TGTGCCAGTAGTTCCCCGGGGACAGTTGGCTCCTACAATGAGCAGTTCTTC. The variable domain in full, with the rest retrieved from reference TRBV19 and TRBJ2-1, is DGGITQSPKYLFRKEGQNVTLSCEQNLNHDAMYWYRQDPGQGLRLIYYSQIVNDFQKGDIAEGYSVSREKKESFPLTVTSAQKNPTAFYLCASSSPGTVGSYNEQFFGPGTRLTVL.

This chain joins TRBV7-3 and TRBJ1-1; D call uncertain. This CDR3 is built from 15 residues. Germline CDR1 is SGHTA and CDR2 is FQGTGA. V was shortened by 1 base and J by 2 bases, with 11 bases between the two germline ends. The CDR3, as DNA: TGTGCCAGCAGCTTAAGCCGAATAGGAAACACTGAAGCTTTCTTT. It translates to CASSLSRIGNTEAFF. Full variable domain (remainder filled in from reference TRBV7-3 and TRBJ1-1): GAGVSQTPSNKVTEKGKYVELRCDPISGHTALYWYRQSLGQGPEFLIYFQGTGAADDSGLPNDRFFAVRPEGSVSTLKIQRTERGDSAVYLCASSLSRIGNTEAFFGQGTRLTVV.

This clone was counted many times. This chain connects TRBV6-5 to TRBJ1-3; D is undetermined. Germline V gene sequence: CDR1 MNHEY, CDR2 SVGAGI. The ends were cut back, 6 bases at V and 2 bases at J, with 8 bases in the middle. The CDR3 is 13 amino acids. The CDR3: CASRVPAGNTIYF. The CDR3 bases are TGTGCCAGCAGGGTTCCGGCTGGAAACACCATATATTTT.

The chain combines TRBV20-1 with TRBJ1-1; no clear D gene. The CDR3 is 13 residues long. With 3 bases removed from V and 6 bases from J, the gap between germline ends came to 14 bases. Looked up from germline, CDR1 is DFQATT and CDR2 is SNEGSKA (reference sequence). CDR3 bases: TGCAGTGCTAGTAGGCAGCTCGAGGCTGAAGCTTTCTTT. The encoded protein is CSASRQLEAEAFF.

The rearrangement joins TRBV7-2 to TRBJ2-6; D unclear. CDR1 is SGHTA and CDR2 is FQGNSA in the germline V gene. The length of the CDR3 is 19 residues. V was shortened by 0 bases and J by 2 bases, with 17 bases between the two germline ends. As DNA, the CDR3 is TGTGCCAGCAGCTTAGCGAGGAAGGGCCCCGCACCTGGGGCCAACGTCCTGACTTTC. It is translated as CASSLARKGPAPGANVLTF. The variable domain in full, with the rest retrieved from reference TRBV7-2 and TRBJ2-6, is GAGVSQSPSNKVTEKGKDVELRCDPISGHTALYWYRQSLGQGLEFLIYFQGNSAPDKSGLPSDRFSAERTGGSVSTLTIQRTQQEDSAVYLCASSLARKGPAPGANVLTFGAGSRLTVL.

CDR3 sequence reads: CASSLDRGREKLFF. In DNA form, the CDR3 reads TGTGCCAGCAGCTTGGACAGGGGGCGTGAAAAACTGTTTTTT. The V call is TRBV5-4, the J call TRBJ1-4; 9 bases agree with TRBD1. CDR3 length equals 14 residues. V was pared by 0 bases and J by 7 bases, with 1 base of the junction left unmatched. The germline V gene has CDR1 SGHNT and CDR2 YYREEE (reference sequence).

The rearrangement links TRBV9 to TRBJ1-3; D ambiguous. This CDR3 is 16 amino acids long. Trimming cost V 1 base and J 0 bases, with 11 bases left between them. Germline CDR1 SGDLS, CDR2 YYNGEE. This CDR3 is CASSVKASSSGNTIYF. The CDR3 coding sequence is TGTGCCAGCAGCGTAAAGGCGTCTAGCTCTGGAAACACCATATATTTT.

CDR3 residues: CASSFVQGDNYGYTF. As DNA, the CDR3 is TGTGCCAGCTCATTCGTACAGGGGGACAACTATGGCTACACCTTC. This chain connects TRBV18 to TRBJ1-2, with 8 bases that match TRBD1. This CDR3 has 15 amino acids. The germline V gene encodes CDR1 KGHSH and CDR2 LQKENI. V lost 5 bases and J lost 2; bases outside the gene matches: 7. Variable domain in full (rest from reference TRBV18 and TRBJ1-2): NAGVMQNPRHLVRRRGQEARLRCSPMKGHSHVYWYRQLPEEGLKFMVYLQKENIIDESGMPKERFSAEFPKEGPSILRIQQVVRGDSAAYFCASSFVQGDNYGYTFGSGTRLTVV.

CDR3 sequence (DNA): TGTGCCAGCAGTTATAGCCGGATATACAATGAGCAGTTCTTC. This codes for CASSYSRIYNEQFF. This rearrangement joins TRBV6-6 to TRBJ2-1; D uncertain. CDR3 length: 14 amino acids. V was clipped by 3 bases and J by 4 bases, with 10 bases between them. Germline CDR1 is MNHNY and CDR2 is SVGAGI (reference sequence).

The chain uses TRBV7-3 and TRBJ2-7, with TRBD1 matching over 9 bases. Per germline, CDR1 SGHTA and CDR2 FQGTGA. V dropped 5 bases and J dropped 5; count of bases not matched to a gene: 13. This CDR3 contains 16 residues. The CDR3 region has the DNA TGTGCCAGCAGCGTAGTGATGGGACAGGGAGGAAACGAGCAGTACTTC. It is translated as CASSVVMGQGGNEQYF.

The J gene is TRBJ2-3, the V gene TRBV6-5, with D possibly being TRBD2 (6 bases). Germline CDR1 reads MNHEY; CDR2 reads SVGAGI. The CDR3 has 11 amino acids. V was cut by 7 bases and J by 6 bases, with 8 bases left in between. CDR3 amino acids: CASNGRDTQYF. CDR3 DNA: TGTGCCAGCAATGGGAGGGATACGCAGTATTTT.

This chain joins TRBV4-1 and TRBJ2-7; no reliable D call. CDR3 length equals 15 residues. V lost 1 base, J lost 5 bases, and 15 bases lay in between. Germline assignment: CDR1 MGHRA and CDR2 YSYEKL. The CDR3 DNA follows: TGCGCCAGCAGCCAAGGGCCCACAACCCCTGACGAGCAGTACTTC. Protein sequence: CASSQGPTTPDEQYF.

The V and J genes are TRBV11-1 and TRBJ2-2; D not resolved. The germline gives CDR1 SGHAT, CDR2 FQDESV (reference sequence). CDR3 length equals 13 residues. V was clipped by 2 bases and J by 2 bases, with 3 bases between them. CDR3 DNA sequence: TGTGCCAGCAGCTTAACCAACACCGGGGAGCTGTTTTTT. It encodes CASSLTNTGELFF.

The rearrangement joins TRBV10-3 to TRBJ1-1; D might be TRBD1 (6 bases). This CDR3 spans 13 amino acids. The germline V gene has CDR1 ENHRY and CDR2 SYGVKD. V was shortened by 4 bases and J by 10 bases, with 16 bases between the two germline ends. The CDR3 nucleotides read TGTGCCATCAGTGTCGAAGCCAGGGGAAGAGCTTTCTTT. Protein product: CAISVEARGRAFF.

This clone was detected a few times. The chain employs TRBV18 and TRBJ1-3; TRBD1 is a possible D gene (5 bases). The germline V and J ends were trimmed by 6 bases and 0 bases, with 9 bases remaining between them. This CDR3 spans 14 amino acids. Germline V CDR1 and CDR2: KGHSH, LQKENI. Written as DNA, the CDR3 is TGTGCCAGCTCCTTGGGGGGCTCTGGAAACACCATATATTTT. Translation gives CASSLGGSGNTIYF.

V and J are TRBV6-5 and TRBJ1-1, with 8 bases fitting TRBD1. V was clipped by 5 bases and J by 3 bases; unmatched bases: 8. The CDR3 sequence is 15 residues long. Germline V lookup: CDR1 MNHEY, CDR2 SVGAGI. CDR3 region: CASSRYRGGDTEAFF. The CDR3 DNA follows: TGTGCCAGCAGTCGTTACAGGGGGGGAGACACTGAAGCTTTCTTT.

The CDR3: CASSPTGQGIGLYGYTF. In DNA form, the CDR3 reads TGCGCCAGCAGCCCAACCGGACAGGGAATAGGCCTCTATGGCTACACCTTC. The rearrangement links TRBV5-1 to TRBJ1-2; TRBD1 agrees at 8 bases. The germline gives CDR1 SGHRS, CDR2 YFSETQ. The CDR3 has 17 residues. Trimming removed 4 bases from V and 4 bases from J; junction bases left unmatched: 15.

Comments on this clone: The same CDR3 is also encoded by other DNA sequences in this sample. The chain recombines TRBV29-1 with TRBJ2-2, with D possibly being TRBD1 (5 bases). The V end lost 6 bases, the J end lost 1 base, and 12 bases lay between the germline ends. The CDR3 consists of 14 residues. From germline, CDR1 is SQVTM and CDR2 ANQGSEA. The CDR3 bases are TGCAGCGTCCGGCAGGGTAGGAACACCGGGGAGCTGTTTTTT. Protein: CSVRQGRNTGELFF.

The gene calls are TRBV2 and TRBJ2-7; 7 nucleotides agree with TRBD2. The J segment lost 3 bases and the V segment lost 7 bases, leaving 12 bases of the junction unmatched. The CDR3 totals 15 residues. Looked up from germline, CDR1 is SNHLY and CDR2 is FYNNEI. CDR3 DNA sequence: TGTGCCAGCACAGGGAGGGCTTCCGCTGGCTACGAGCAGTACTTC. Its protein product is CASTGRASAGYEQYF.

CDR3 bases: TGTGCTAGTGGTTTGGTTGTGGGACGGGACATGAATTCTGAAGCTTTCTTT. Its translation: CASGLVVGRDMNSEAFF. The chain recombines TRBV12-5 with TRBJ1-1; TRBD1 might be the D (6 bases). The CDR3 is made up of 17 amino acids. Looked up from germline, CDR1 is LGHNT and CDR2 is FRNRAP. Trimming removed 0 bases from V and 6 bases from J, with 20 bases in between.

This sequence joins TRBV4-1 and TRBJ1-1, with TRBD1 matching 11 bases. CDR1 is MGHRA, CDR2 YSYEKL, per germline. The CDR3 contains 16 residues. The V segment lost 2 bases and the J segment 3 bases; nucleotides outside the gene matches: 5. The CDR3 is CASSQKGQGGDTEAFF. CDR3 bases: TGCGCCAGCAGCCAAAAGGGACAGGGGGGGGACACTGAAGCTTTCTTT.

This rearrangement joins TRBV5-1 to TRBJ1-1, with D tentatively TRBD1 (5 bases). The CDR3 spans 14 residues. The germline gives CDR1 SGHRS, CDR2 YFSETQ. The ends were cut back, 4 bases at V and 7 bases at J, with 17 bases in the middle. In DNA, the CDR3 is TGCGCCAGCAGCCCCGGAGGGGATGGGAATGAAGCTTTCTTT. Translation: CASSPGGDGNEAFF.

The chain is built from TRBV6-2 or TRBV6-3 and TRBJ1-2; 9 bases align to TRBD1. CDR1 and CDR2 from the germline V gene are MNHEY and SVGEGT. The ends lost 2 bases at V and 2 bases at J; junction bases unmatched: 9. This CDR3 spans 17 amino acids. The CDR3 region is CASSYPGQGMLNYGYTF. DNA of the CDR3: TGTGCCAGCAGTTACCCGGGACAGGGCATGTTAAACTATGGCTACACCTTC.